The clone carrying this TCR beta chain appeared a few times. What it binds is not known. The data originate from a study of human T cells and chemical hapten exposure. Study-wide points: With regard to DPC sensitization, TCRs above 1 in 1000 frequency did not change.

Time point: patch test 3, about 24 weeks after DPC sensitization. Treatment described: therapeutic diphenylcyclopropenone sensitization with weekly scalp DPC. TCRdb reprocessed the RACE reads via MiXCR and lists one record per CDR3 protein. The sample holds roughly 200,000 distinct CDR3 sequences, 24% seen once. Germline V CDR1 and CDR2: MDHEN, SYDVKM. Trimming shortened V by 5 bases and J by 2 bases, and 12 bases separated the two germline ends. The CDR3 is made up of 14 amino acids. V and J are TRBV28 and TRBJ2-5; D might be TRBD2 (6 bases). Sequenced here: whole blood, sampled in connection with sensitization to the hapten diphenylcyclopropenone (DPC). This TCR was sampled from a woman aged 40 to 49 with alopecia areata. Some clones in this sample may be carry-over from other donors' samples. This CDR3 reads CASSHRSGQETQYF. As DNA, the CDR3 is TGTGCCAGCAGTCACCGTAGCGGACAAGAGACCCAGTACTTC.